These 3 T cell receptor beta chains originate from one sample sequenced in a study of blood T cell repertoires in COVID-19. Generated by immunoSEQ multiplex PCR, the TCRdb table keeps only in-frame clones and is missing some. The sample has about 72,000 clones, over 65% seen once. The sequenced sample was peripheral blood. All receptors come from a woman aged 80 or older with acute or convalescent COVID-19.

This chain links TRBV9 with TRBJ1-2, with D unresolved. V lost 0 bases and J lost 4, with 10 bases in between. The CDR3 runs 14 residues. CDR1 and CDR2 (germline): SGDLS, YYNGEE. CDR3 DNA: TGTGCCAGCAGCGTAGGTACCGCTACCTATGGCTACACCTTC. Translation: CASSVGTATYGYTF.

The J gene is TRBJ1-2, the V gene TRBV2; D not certain. CDR3 length: 13 residues. Germline lookup yields CDR1 SNHLY and CDR2 FYNNEI. V lost 1 base and J 4 bases, leaving 7 bases between the germline ends. The CDR3 DNA reads TGTGCCAGCAGTGAAGGGTCTATCTATGGCTACACCTTC. Amino acid sequence: CASSEGSIYGYTF.

V and J are TRBV27 and TRBJ1-5, with 7 positions matching TRBD1. Germline assignment: CDR1 MNHEY and CDR2 SMNVEV (reference sequence). The CDR3 contains 15 residues. With 5 bases clipped from V and 6 bases from J, the junction kept 10 bases outside the gene matches. The CDR3 spells CASSATGAPPQPQHF. The CDR3 coding sequence is TGTGCCAGCAGTGCCACAGGGGCCCCTCCTCAGCCCCAGCATTTT.